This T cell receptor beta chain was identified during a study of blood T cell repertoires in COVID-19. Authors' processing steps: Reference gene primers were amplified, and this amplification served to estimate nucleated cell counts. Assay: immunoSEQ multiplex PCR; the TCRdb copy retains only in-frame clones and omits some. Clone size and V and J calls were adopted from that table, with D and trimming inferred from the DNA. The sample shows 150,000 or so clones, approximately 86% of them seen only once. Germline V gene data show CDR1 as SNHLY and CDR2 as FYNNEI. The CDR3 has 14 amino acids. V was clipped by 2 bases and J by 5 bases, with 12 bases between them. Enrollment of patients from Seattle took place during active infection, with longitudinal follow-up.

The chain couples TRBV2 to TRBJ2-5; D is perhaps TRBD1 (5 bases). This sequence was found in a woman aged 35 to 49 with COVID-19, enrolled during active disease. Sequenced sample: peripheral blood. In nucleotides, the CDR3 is TGTGCCAGCAGTGAAAGACAGTGGAGCGAGACCCAGTACTTC. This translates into CASSERQWSETQYF.